The 27 T cell receptor beta chains in this list originate from one sample, sequenced in a study of glioma-infiltrating T cells after dendritic cell vaccination. Profiled with immunoSEQ multiplex PCR; TCRdb holds only in-frame clones, not every one. The profile shows 85,000 to 95,000 clones, 80% to 90% of them singletons. This sample comprised blood, obtained before dendritic cell vaccination. These receptors were taken from a human donor with glioblastoma.

This clone was observed a few times. CDR3 in DNA: TGTGCCAGCAGCCGAACCGCAAGGGGGGAGACCCAGTACTTC. Its translation: CASSRTARGETQYF. The chain joins TRBV27 to TRBJ2-5; D is perhaps TRBD1 (6 bases). Germline CDR1 MNHEY, CDR2 SMNVEV (reference sequence). The V gene lost 6 bases and the J gene lost 5 bases, with 16 bases spanning the gap. This CDR3 spans 14 amino acids.

This clone was seen only once. J is TRBJ2-3 and V is TRBV7-2; D ambiguous. Trimming shortened V by 3 bases and J by 0 bases, and 4 bases separated the two germline ends. Germline CDR1 reads SGHTA; CDR2 reads FQGNSA. This CDR3 comprises 13 residues. CDR3 protein: CASSLYSTDTQYF. The CDR3 region has the DNA TGTGCCAGCAGCTTGTATAGCACAGATACGCAGTATTTT.

The genes are TRBV7-9 and TRBJ2-3; the D gene is possibly TRBD2 (5 bases). This CDR3 region has 13 residues. Germline V CDR1 and CDR2: SEHNR, FQNEAQ (reference sequence). V gave up 5 bases and J gave up 0 bases, with 6 bases separating them. The DNA of the CDR3 is TGTGCCAGCAGCCGCGGGAGCACAGATACGCAGTATTTT. Translation gives CASSRGSTDTQYF.

The chain uses TRBV5-6 and TRBJ1-5; possible D gene TRBD1, 5 bases. Germline V gene lookup returns CDR1 SGHDT and CDR2 YYEEEE. The CDR3 runs to 14 residues. The ends were cut back, 1 base at V and 2 bases at J, with 7 bases in the middle. DNA of the CDR3: TGTGCCAGCAGCTTGACGGGGGGCAATCAGCCCCAGCATTTT. Its protein is CASSLTGGNQPQHF. Drawing the rest from reference TRBV5-6 and TRBJ1-5, the complete variable domain is DAGVTQSPTHLIKTRGQQVTLRCSPKSGHDTVSWYQQALGQGPQFIFQYYEEEERQRGNFPDRFSGHQFPNYSSELNVNALLLGDSALYLCASSLTGGNQPQHFGDGTRLSIL.

The gene calls are TRBV5-1 and TRBJ2-7, with 10 nucleotides matching TRBD1. The CDR3 runs 14 residues. Germline values: CDR1 SGHRS, CDR2 YFSETQ. V was clipped by 4 bases and J by 3 bases; unmatched bases: 4. The CDR3 here is CASSPRTGGYEQYF. In DNA form, the CDR3 reads TGCGCCAGCAGCCCTAGGACAGGGGGCTACGAGCAGTACTTC.

The chain recombines TRBV5-4 with TRBJ1-5; D possibly corresponds to TRBD1 (6 bases). CDR1 and CDR2 from the germline V gene are SGHNT and YYREEE (reference sequence). V gave up 3 bases and J gave up 10 bases, with 11 bases separating them. The CDR3 totals 12 residues. In DNA, the CDR3 is TGTGCCAGCAGCTGGGGGCGAGGCCCCCAGCATTTT. Protein product: CASSWGRGPQHF.

The V and J genes are TRBV7-6 and TRBJ1-4, with 10 bases that match TRBD1. CDR1 and CDR2 (germline): SGHVS, FNYEAQ. CDR3 size: 15 residues. V was pared by 5 bases and J by 7 bases, with 7 bases of the junction left unmatched. The CDR3 reads CASSPRDRGREKLFF. The CDR3 nucleotides read TGTGCCAGCAGCCCAAGAGACAGGGGGCGTGAAAAACTGTTTTTT. The full variable domain, completed using reference TRBV7-6 and TRBJ1-4, is GAGVSQSPRYKVTKRGQDVALRCDPISGHVSLYWYRQALGQGPEFLTYFNYEAQQDKSGLPNDRFSAERPEGSISTLTIQRTEQRDSAMYRCASSPRDRGREKLFFGSGTQLSVL.

The J gene is TRBJ1-3, the V gene TRBV7-2, with 9 bases lining up with TRBD1. V gave up 4 bases and J gave up 3 bases; unmatched junction bases: 7. CDR1 is SGHTA, CDR2 FQGNSA, per germline. The CDR3 consists of 16 residues. The CDR3 protein is CASSSPDRGGGNTIYF. In nucleotides, the CDR3 is TGTGCCAGCAGCTCCCCGGACAGGGGAGGTGGAAACACCATATATTTT.

The chain carries TRBV9 and TRBJ2-5, with 14 bases identical to TRBD2. CDR1 is SGDLS and CDR2 is YYNGEE in the germline V gene. CDR3 size: 15 residues. The V segment lost 4 bases and the J segment 5 bases; nucleotides outside the gene matches: 4. As DNA, the CDR3 is TGTGCCAGCAGCCCAGGGACTAGCGGGAGTGAGACCCAGTACTTC. It yields the protein CASSPGTSGSETQYF.

The DNA for the CDR3 is TGTGCCAGCAGCGTAGCTACAGGGGGCGTCGGCGGGGAGCTGTTTTTT. This sequence encodes CASSVATGGVGGELFF. The J gene is TRBJ2-2, the V gene TRBV9; 9 bases match TRBD1. Germline CDR1 is SGDLS and CDR2 is YYNGEE. V shed 0 bases, J shed 7 bases, and the junction held 7 bases outside the gene matches. This CDR3 spans 16 amino acids. Together with reference TRBV9 and TRBJ2-2, the CDR3 gives the full variable domain: DSGVTQTPKHLITATGQRVTLRCSPRSGDLSVYWYQQSLDQGLQFLIQYYNGEERAKGNILERFSAQQFPDLHSELNLSSLELGDSALYFCASSVATGGVGGELFFGEGSRLTVL.

The count of this clone is one. CDR3 nucleotides: TGTGCCAGAAGCTTGGCGACTCACAATAGCAATCAGCCCCAGCATTTT. Protein product: CARSLATHNSNQPQHF. The chain is built from TRBV5-3 and TRBJ1-5, with D unclear. TRBV5-3 falls under the ORF class, with uncertain function. V lost 0 bases, J lost 0 bases, and 10 bases lay in between. This CDR3 is 16 amino acids long.

V usage is TRBV30 and J usage is TRBJ1-1; D gene ambiguous. V was pared by 4 bases and J by 3 bases, with 3 bases between. Germline CDR1 reads GTSNPN; CDR2 reads SVGIG (reference sequence). The CDR3 runs 10 residues. CDR3: CAWTDTEAFF. The CDR3 nucleotides read TGTGCCTGGACTGACACTGAAGCTTTCTTT.

The chain carries TRBV6-6 and TRBJ1-3; D may be TRBD1 (5 bases). The CDR3 totals 15 residues. Trimming stripped 6 bases from V and 3 bases from J, with 15 bases between. The V gene's germline CDR1 is MNHNY and CDR2 SVGAGI (reference sequence). The DNA of the CDR3 is TGTGCCAGCAGGTGGAGGGGCGCCGATGGAAACACCATATATTTT. It codes for CASRWRGADGNTIYF.

The chain couples TRBV9 to TRBJ2-1; TRBD1 might be the D (7 bases). CDR1 and CDR2 (germline): SGDLS, YYNGEE. The ends were cut back, 3 bases at V and 0 bases at J, with 19 bases in the middle. This CDR3 contains 18 residues. CDR3 residues: CASSGLPPGGGSYNEQFF. CDR3 sequence (DNA): TGTGCCAGCAGCGGACTTCCTCCAGGGGGAGGCTCCTACAATGAGCAGTTCTTC.

The rearrangement links TRBV9 to TRBJ1-1; no reliable D call. V dropped 3 bases and J dropped 5 bases, with 20 bases sitting between them. The CDR3 is 16 amino acids. Germline-derived CDR1 and CDR2 are SGDLS and YYNGEE. This CDR3 is CASSDPGSPRWTEAFF. The DNA for the CDR3 is TGTGCCAGCAGCGACCCCGGGAGCCCCCGGTGGACTGAAGCTTTCTTT.

The chain recombines TRBV5-8 with TRBJ2-7, with TRBD2 identical over 12 bases. The germline gives CDR1 SGHTS, CDR2 YDEGEE. This CDR3 is 15 amino acids long. The V gene end was trimmed by 2 bases and the J gene end by 3 bases; junction bases not matched to a gene: 3. CDR3 sequence (DNA): TGTGCCAGCAGCTTTGGACTAGCGGGGTACTACGAGCAGTACTTC. Amino acids: CASSFGLAGYYEQYF.

V usage is TRBV11-2 and J usage is TRBJ2-7, with D tentatively TRBD1 (6 bases). CDR1 SGHAT and CDR2 FQNNGV come from the germline V gene. This CDR3 has 16 residues. The V end was cut by 0 bases, the J end by 0 bases, with 12 bases between. The CDR3 loop is CASSLEQGVFSYEQYF. In DNA form, the CDR3 reads TGTGCCAGCAGCTTAGAACAGGGAGTTTTCTCCTACGAGCAGTACTTC.

A remark on this clone: The sample carries other DNA sequences with the same CDR3. J is TRBJ1-2 and V is TRBV9; no definite D call. Trimming stripped 0 bases from V and 2 bases from J, with 8 bases between. Germline V gene lookup returns CDR1 SGDLS and CDR2 YYNGEE. The CDR3 totals 14 residues. The CDR3 bases are TGTGCCAGCAGCGTAGGAGGAGGGAACTATGGCTACACCTTC. This translates into CASSVGGGNYGYTF.

The genes are TRBV7-9 and TRBJ2-1; 10 bases match TRBD2. Trimming removed 5 bases from V and 8 bases from J; junction bases left unmatched: 15. CDR1 is SEHNR and CDR2 is FQNEAQ in the germline V gene (reference sequence). The length of the CDR3 is 17 residues. The CDR3: CASSDHRGLARVDEQFF. The CDR3, as DNA: TGTGCCAGCAGCGACCACCGGGGACTAGCGCGGGTGGATGAGCAGTTCTTC.

This chain links TRBV7-2 with TRBJ1-2, with D possibly being TRBD1 (5 bases). This CDR3 contains 15 residues. Trimming cost V 1 base and J 3 bases, with 12 bases left between them. CDR1 is SGHTA, CDR2 FQGNSA, per germline. The DNA of the CDR3 is TGTGCCAGCAGCTTAGTCCCCAGGGCCGACTATGGCTACACCTTC. The encoded protein is CASSLVPRADYGYTF.

V is TRBV10-3 and J is TRBJ1-2; possibly TRBD1 for D (6 bases). Germline V CDR1 and CDR2: ENHRY, SYGVKD. The CDR3 contains 13 residues. The V and J ends lost 4 bases and 4 bases respectively, with 10 bases between them. The CDR3: CAISGDKSYGYTF. The CDR3 coding sequence is TGTGCCATCAGTGGGGACAAATCCTATGGCTACACCTTC.

The rearrangement uses TRBV2 and TRBJ1-5, with 7 bases aligning to TRBD1. Trimming removed 6 bases from V and 0 bases from J; junction bases left unmatched: 5. The CDR3 covers 15 residues. The germline V gene has CDR1 SNHLY and CDR2 FYNNEI. As DNA, the CDR3 is TGTGCCAGCAGCCGAGGGACAGCTAGCAATCAGCCCCAGCATTTT. This codes for CASSRGTASNQPQHF. Drawing the rest from reference TRBV2 and TRBJ1-5, the complete variable domain is EPEVTQTPSHQVTQMGQEVILRCVPISNHLYFYWYRQILGQKVEFLVSFYNNEISEKSEIFDDQFSVERPDGSNFTLKIRSTKLEDSAMYFCASSRGTASNQPQHFGDGTRLSIL.

V is TRBV4-1 and J is TRBJ1-1; 7 positions agree with TRBD1. J was trimmed by 1 base and V by 4 bases; bases with no gene match: 6. Germline V CDR1 and CDR2: MGHRA, YSYEKL. The length of the CDR3 is 15 residues. In nucleotides, the CDR3 is TGCGCCAGCAGCCTTGACAGGGCCCAGAACACTGAAGCTTTCTTT. Translating gives CASSLDRAQNTEAFF.

V and J are TRBV18 and TRBJ2-2; D is perhaps TRBD2 (6 bases). The V and J ends lost 1 base and 1 base respectively, with 19 bases between them. Germline values: CDR1 KGHSH, CDR2 LQKENI. This CDR3 region has 19 residues. CDR3 in amino acids: CASSPRVRGTDVNTGELFF. CDR3 in DNA: TGTGCCAGCTCACCACGGGTTCGGGGGACCGATGTGAACACCGGGGAGCTGTTTTTT.

The chain has TRBV9 and TRBJ1-2; 7 bases align to TRBD1. Trimming cost V 0 bases and J 8 bases; bases outside gene matches: 7. Germline assignment: CDR1 SGDLS and CDR2 YYNGEE. The CDR3 is 14 amino acids. In DNA, the CDR3 is TGTGCCAGCAGCGTAGGTCGACAGGGCGAGGGCTACACCTTC. Protein sequence: CASSVGRQGEGYTF.

The V gene is TRBV4-1, the J gene TRBJ2-1; 9 nucleotides align to TRBD1. Unmatched junction bases numbered 10, after V lost 3 bases and J lost 4 bases. This CDR3 has 17 residues. The germline gives CDR1 MGHRA, CDR2 YSYEKL. CDR3 in amino acids: CASSHSETGGVYNEQFF. CDR3 sequence (DNA): TGCGCCAGCAGCCATTCCGAGACAGGGGGGGTATACAATGAGCAGTTCTTC.

The chain links TRBV7-9 to TRBJ2-1; TRBD1 aligns across 7 bases. The CDR3 totals 16 residues. J lost 1 base, V lost 5 bases, and 8 bases had no gene match. Germline CDR1 and CDR2: SEHNR and FQNEAQ (reference sequence). DNA of the CDR3: TGTGCCAGCAGCCCACAGGGGAGTCAATCCTACAATGAGCAGTTCTTC. Its protein product is CASSPQGSQSYNEQFF.